This T cell receptor (beta chain) was recorded in a study of OX40 agonist ivuxolimab in advanced cancers. With regard to the full study: Ivuxolimab was an agonistic, fully human IgG2 monoclonal antibody directed against OX40 (CD134), a costimulatory receptor. Among the approximately 50 dose-escalation patients, some 20 had hepatocellular carcinoma, approximately 15 melanoma, 9 renal cell carcinoma and 9 head and neck cancer. The paper reports the monotherapy dose-escalation portion (N of about 56 patients) of the phase I ivuxolimab trial. Partial responses occurred in three dose-escalation patients, of whom one had hepatocellular carcinoma and two had cutaneous melanoma. Intravenous ivuxolimab was administered to patients every 2 weeks at six dose levels: 0.01, 0.1, 0.3, 1.5, 3 and 10 mg/kg. Peripheral TCRbeta sequencing was intended to test whether TCR sequence diversity was altered and clonal T-cell expansion was caused by ivuxolimab. Prior anti-PD-1, anti-PD-L1 or anti-CTLA-4 therapy was permitted, and less than 45% of dose-escalation patients had received checkpoint inhibitors. The dose-escalation cohort was around 84% male with a mean age of about 60 years, ranging from roughly 20 to 80. Results the study describes overall, beyond this receptor: Clonal expansion of both CD4+ and CD8+ blood T cells was observed from baseline to week 6 at doses 0.1 to 3.0 mg/kg. The antigen specificity of the peripheral T cells that underwent clonal expansion was not determined. In partial responders in the 0.1-3.0 mg/kg groups, normalized peripheral clonal expansion was found to be among the lowest, especially among CD8+ T cells. After ivuxolimab, CD8+ T cells had more expanded clones than CD4+ T cells on average. Low levels of normalized T-cell clonal expansion were also shown by some nonresponding patients.

Notes on this clone: Its antigen target is currently unknown. No quality values exist for individual bases; no much larger clone is one base distant.

As encoded in the germline V gene, CDR1 is SGHNT while CDR2 is YENEEA. The CDR3 starts with the cysteine, ends with the phenylalanine, and has 16 residues. The only DNA kept is the CDR3, 48 bases in frame from the first base. The trial excluded patients who had a history of autoimmune disease or were on systemic immunosuppression. Peripheral blood for TCR sequencing was collected from all dose cohorts at baseline, on cycle 4 day 1, and on cycle 7 day 1. Samples came from an open-label, multicenter, first-in-human phase I dose-escalation trial of ivuxolimab. The trial enrolled adults with locally advanced or metastatic head and neck squamous cell, hepatocellular, melanoma or renal cell carcinoma. Before TCR sequencing, CD4+ and CD8+ T cells were separately sorted from peripheral blood. For sequencing of the TCRbeta CDR3 region, genomic DNA was extracted from the sorted cells. The immunoSEQ Assay was used for sequencing of TCRbeta CDR3 regions. Drawn from immuneACCESS, this table holds only the in-frame rearrangements with V and J called that TCRdb kept. Clones are partly lost; checked studies trace under half to an unresolved V gene and leave the rest unexplained. The sample includes tens of thousands of clones, with roughly 81% observed a single time. More than 4% of the sample is in the top ten clones.

The TCR sequence derives from an adult with an advanced solid tumor such as melanoma, head and neck, liver or kidney cancer. The chain uses TRBV11-3 and TRBJ2-5; the central 9 bases match TRBD1. The J call may be in error: the DNA end matches TRBJ2-7 better. The input for sequencing was CD4+ or CD8+ T cells sorted from blood, taken in a trial of the OX40 agonist ivuxolimab. In nucleotides, the sequence is TGTGCCAGCAGCCATAACCGGGACAGGGATGACTACGAGCAGTACTTC. Translated, it gives CASSHNRDRDDYEQYF.